This entry lists 11 T cell receptor beta chains sequenced from one sample in a study of blood T cells in healthy people across ages. Together with a sample-barcoded 5' primer, a J-beta primer mix was included in a second PCR lasting roughly 7 to 11 cycles. Each CDR3 protein gets one entry after TCRdb re-called the 5' RACE reads with MiXCR. The table includes hundreds of thousands of distinct CDR3 sequences, about 21% detected once. The sample was blood. Every receptor here comes from a man aged 70-80 years in good health.

V gene TRBV18 combines with J gene TRBJ2-1; no firm D call. CDR1 and CDR2 from the germline V gene are KGHSH and LQKENI. V was pared by 3 bases and J by 1 base, with 19 bases between. The CDR3 contains 18 residues. This CDR3 reads CASSPNTFWVASYNEQFF. The CDR3 region has the DNA TGTGCCAGCTCACCCAATACCTTTTGGGTTGCATCCTACAATGAGCAGTTCTTC.

This chain uses TRBV7-8 with TRBJ2-7; a possible D gene is TRBD1 (5 bases). The germline V and J ends were trimmed by 1 base and 5 bases, with 12 bases remaining between them. This CDR3 has 14 amino acids. Germline CDR1 SGHVS, CDR2 FQNEAQ. The CDR3 nucleotides are TGTGCCAGCAGCTTAGGGTCAGGGCCCGACGAGCAGTACTTC. Amino acid sequence: CASSLGSGPDEQYF.

The chain couples TRBV3-1 to TRBJ2-5; 7 bases are shared with TRBD2. The end of the DNA fits TRBJ2-7 better, so the J call may be wrong. Germline CDR1 and CDR2: LGHDT and YNNKEL (reference sequence). The CDR3 covers 14 residues. CDR3 nucleotides: TGTGCCAGCAGCCAAGCGGGACTACGGTTCGAGCAGTACTTC. It specifies CASSQAGLRFEQYF.

The rearrangement links TRBV27 to TRBJ2-5, with D perhaps given as TRBD1 or TRBD2 (5 bases each). The J call is doubtful: the DNA matches TRBJ2-7 better. CDR3 length: 15 residues. Germline CDR1 and CDR2: MNHEY and SMNVEV (reference sequence). The CDR3 nucleotides are TGTGCCAGCAGTTTATCGCCCCGGGGACCCTACGAGCAGTACTTC. Translation gives CASSLSPRGPYEQYF.

To note about this clonotype: One end of the junction varies from germline; a read error may be responsible. The rearrangement joins TRBV7-8 to TRBJ2-7; TRBD2 is a possible D gene (6 bases). Per the germline V gene, CDR1 is SGHVS and CDR2 is FQNEAQ. The CDR3 has 15 residues. CDR3: CASSLEPSVSYEQHF. The DNA for the CDR3 is TGTGCCAGCAGCTTAGAACCTAGCGTCAGCTACGAGCAGCACTTC.

The genes are TRBV15 and TRBJ2-6; D unclear. V lost 7 bases and J lost 2, with 15 bases in between. In germline, CDR1 is LNHNV, CDR2 YYDKDF (reference sequence). The CDR3 is 16 residues long. Here the CDR3 reads CATKLDGTAGANVLTF. The CDR3 DNA sequence: TGTGCCACCAAGTTGGATGGCACAGCTGGGGCCAACGTCCTGACTTTC.

This clonotype appeared a few times. The chain carries TRBV15 and TRBJ2-4; D could derive from TRBD1 or TRBD2 (5 bases each). The CDR3 extends over 14 amino acids. V lost 0 bases, J lost 5 bases, and 8 bases lay in between. Germline lookup yields CDR1 LNHNV and CDR2 YYDKDF (reference sequence). Here the CDR3 reads CATSRDWGQNIQYF. The CDR3, as DNA: TGTGCCACCAGCAGAGATTGGGGACAAAACATTCAGTACTTC.

The CDR3 nucleotides read TGTGCCAGCAGCCTCTCGTCCCCCGGTACGCAGTATTTT. Amino acid sequence: CASSLSSPGTQYF. The chain links TRBV11-2 to TRBJ2-3; D gene ambiguous. Germline V gene data show CDR1 as SGHAT and CDR2 as FQNNGV. The CDR3 has 13 amino acids. V lost 5 bases, J lost 8 bases, and 14 bases lay in between.

The V gene is TRBV7-3, the J gene TRBJ2-6, with a weak D call TRBD1 (5 bases). This CDR3 has 14 amino acids. Trimming took off 7 bases at V and 3 bases at J, with 10 bases between the two ends. Germline V gives CDR1 SGHTA, CDR2 FQGTGA. CDR3 DNA sequence: TGTGCCAGCATCAAAGGGGTTGGGGCCAACGTCCTGACTTTC. As protein: CASIKGVGANVLTF.

This clonotype was recorded a few times. V and J are TRBV27 and TRBJ2-1; 10 nucleotides line up with TRBD2. The CDR3 is made up of 16 amino acids. Trimming cost V 4 bases and J 3 bases; bases outside gene matches: 6. CDR1 is MNHEY, CDR2 SMNVEV, per germline (reference sequence). DNA for the CDR3: TGTGCCAGCAGTTCACTAGCGGGGAGACGCTACAATGAGCAGTTCTTC. This codes for CASSSLAGRRYNEQFF.

The chain joins TRBV27 to TRBJ2-3; 9 positions match TRBD2. CDR3 length equals 17 residues. The V gene's germline CDR1 is MNHEY and CDR2 SMNVEV (reference sequence). Unmatched junction bases numbered 10, after V lost 5 bases and J lost 1 base. CDR3 residues: CASSPRPRLAGTDTQYF. CDR3 in DNA: TGTGCCAGCAGTCCTCGGCCGAGACTAGCGGGCACAGATACGCAGTATTTT.